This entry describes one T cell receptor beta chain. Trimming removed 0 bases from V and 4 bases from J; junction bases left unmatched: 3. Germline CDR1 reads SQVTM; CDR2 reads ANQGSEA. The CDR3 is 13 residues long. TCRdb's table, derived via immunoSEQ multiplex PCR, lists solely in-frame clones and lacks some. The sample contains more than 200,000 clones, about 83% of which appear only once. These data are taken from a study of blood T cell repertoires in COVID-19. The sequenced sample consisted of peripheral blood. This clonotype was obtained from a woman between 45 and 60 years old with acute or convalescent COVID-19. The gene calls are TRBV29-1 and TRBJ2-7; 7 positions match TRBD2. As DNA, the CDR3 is TGCAGCGTTGAAGAGGCTAGCGGTTACGAGCAGTACTTC. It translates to CSVEEASGYEQYF.